A single sample is the source of the 27 T cell receptor beta chains below, sequenced in a study of cytomegalovirus exposure and HLA in healthy donors. Sequencing used immunoSEQ multiplex PCR; TCRdb keeps in-frame clones, though not all of them. The table lists about 140,000 clones, about 91% of them singletons. The sample comprised PBMCs. These receptors all come from a woman aged 18-29 years in good health and CMV-seropositive.

This clone showed up just once. J is TRBJ1-1 and V is TRBV11-1; no firm D call. The germline V and J ends were trimmed by 1 base and 2 bases, with 11 bases remaining between them. The germline gives CDR1 SGHAT, CDR2 FQDESV (reference sequence). The CDR3 spans 15 residues. The chain's CDR3 is CASSLGRSRNTEAFF. In DNA, the CDR3 is TGTGCCAGCAGCTTAGGTCGGTCCCGAAACACTGAAGCTTTCTTT.

V is TRBV6-1 and J is TRBJ2-7, with 7 bases fitting TRBD2. Trimming at V came to 2 bases and at J to 3 bases, leaving 7 bases not matched to a gene. This CDR3 is built from 15 residues. The germline gives CDR1 MNHNS, CDR2 SASEGT. The CDR3 loop reads CASSERGAGYYEQYF. The CDR3 region has the DNA TGTGCCAGCAGTGAACGGGGAGCGGGATACTACGAGCAGTACTTC.

The V call is TRBV7-8, the J call TRBJ1-5; possible D gene TRBD1, 6 bases. CDR1 is SGHVS, CDR2 FQNEAQ, per germline. This CDR3 is built from 15 residues. V dropped 5 bases and J dropped 6 bases, with 17 bases sitting between them. The CDR3 reads CASSLTGTLSQPQHF. CDR3 nucleotides: TGTGCCAGCAGCCTGACCGGGACACTATCTCAGCCCCAGCATTTT.

A few counts support this clone. This rearrangement joins TRBV28 to TRBJ2-1; D might be TRBD2 (5 bases). The CDR3 contains 11 residues. CDR1 and CDR2 (germline): MDHEN, SYDVKM. Trimming removed 3 bases at V and 8 bases at J, with 5 bases between. DNA for the CDR3: TGTGCCAGCAGTTTGCGGGATGAGCAGTTCTTC. Its translation is CASSLRDEQFF.

The chain combines TRBV28 with TRBJ2-1; D is unresolved. Germline CDR1 MDHEN, CDR2 SYDVKM. The V end lost 8 bases, the J end lost 8 bases, and 10 bases lay between the germline ends. CDR3 length equals 11 residues. CDR3 DNA: TGTGCCAGCCTAGGAACCCATGAGCAGTTCTTC. Its protein product is CASLGTHEQFF. The variable domain in full, completed from reference TRBV28 and TRBJ2-1, reads DVKVTQSSRYLVKRTGEKVFLECVQDMDHENMFWYRQDPGLGLRLIYFSYDVKMKEKGDIPEGYSVSREKKERFSLILESASTNQTSMYLCASLGTHEQFFGPGTRLTVL.

CDR3 sequence: CASTVRVGELFF. The DNA for the CDR3 is TGTGCCAGTACCGTACGGGTCGGGGAGCTGTTTTTT. The rearrangement joins TRBV19 to TRBJ2-2; no clear D. Between the trimmed V and J ends, which lost 7 bases and 7 bases, there was a span of 10 bases. The CDR3 length is 12 residues. Germline V gene lookup returns CDR1 LNHDA and CDR2 SQIVND (reference sequence).

The V call is TRBV2, the J call TRBJ2-3; 8 nucleotides match TRBD1. Germline V gene data show CDR1 as SNHLY and CDR2 as FYNNEI. V lost 6 bases and J lost 4; bases outside the gene matches: 6. The CDR3 spans 14 residues. The CDR3: CASSFQGAPDTQYF. The CDR3 region has the DNA TGTGCCAGCAGCTTCCAGGGGGCCCCAGATACGCAGTATTTT.

The chain joins TRBV5-5 to TRBJ1-2; D gene unclear. CDR3 length: 14 residues. The germline CDR1 and CDR2 sequences are SGHKS and YYEKEE (reference sequence). V lost 0 bases and J lost 4, with 10 bases in between. The CDR3 bases are TGTGCCAGCAGCTTGGCTTGGGGAGCCTATGGCTACACCTTC. Protein product: CASSLAWGAYGYTF.

The chain combines TRBV25-1 with TRBJ2-1, with a weak D call TRBD2 (7 bases). Trimming cost V 2 bases and J 5 bases, with 13 bases left between them. The V gene's germline CDR1 is MGHDK and CDR2 SYGVNS. There are 15 residues in the CDR3. The chain's CDR3 is CASSEGGGSDNEQFF. The CDR3 DNA follows: TGTGCCAGCAGTGAAGGGGGCGGGAGCGACAATGAGCAGTTCTTC.

The chain employs TRBV5-4 and TRBJ2-7; no definite D call. With 7 bases removed from V and 5 bases from J, the gap between germline ends came to 22 bases. The CDR3 is made up of 15 amino acids. Per germline, CDR1 SGHNT and CDR2 YYREEE (reference sequence). The CDR3 sequence is CASAASSVVIHEQYF. The DNA for the CDR3 is TGTGCCAGCGCCGCCAGCAGCGTAGTGATCCACGAGCAGTACTTC.

This chain uses TRBV5-1 with TRBJ2-1, with 12 bases aligning to TRBD1. V lost 4 bases to trimming and J lost 7 bases; unmatched junction nucleotides: 9. CDR1 SGHRS and CDR2 YFSETQ come from the germline V gene. The CDR3 has 16 residues. The CDR3 reads CASSAQPGQGANEQFF. The CDR3 DNA is TGCGCCAGCAGCGCCCAACCGGGACAGGGGGCGAATGAGCAGTTCTTC.

The CDR3 here is CAIRTSGNTIYF. CDR3 coding DNA: TGTGCCATTAGAACTTCTGGAAACACCATATATTTT. This chain joins TRBV5-4 and TRBJ1-3; no clear D. The V gene lost 9 bases and the J gene lost 1 base, with 8 bases spanning the gap. CDR1 is SGHNT, CDR2 YYREEE, per germline (reference sequence). This CDR3 is built from 12 residues.

The rearrangement links TRBV6-6 to TRBJ1-6; D not certain. The CDR3 has 14 amino acids. The germline V gene has CDR1 MNHNY and CDR2 SVGAGI (reference sequence). The ends were cut back, 6 bases at V and 7 bases at J, with 13 bases in the middle. The CDR3 region has the DNA TGTGCCAGCAGCAGGACGAGGGAGAATTCACCCCTCCACTTT. This gives the protein CASSRTRENSPLHF.

This chain connects TRBV29-1 to TRBJ2-1; TRBD1 matches at 12 bases. Losses at the gene ends were 7 bases for V and 9 bases for J; bases not matched to a gene: 7. This CDR3 is built from 13 residues. The germline gives CDR1 SQVTM, CDR2 ANQGSEA. The CDR3 coding sequence is TGCAGCGCAAGGGACAGGGGGCCGTCTGAGCAGTTCTTC. Translated, it gives CSARDRGPSEQFF.

The CDR3, as DNA: TGCAGCGTTGAGGGGGGAGGGCTAGCGGGAGGGGAGGTATACAATGAGCAGTTCTTC. Translating gives CSVEGGGLAGGEVYNEQFF. The gene calls are TRBV29-1 and TRBJ2-1, with TRBD2 matching 12 bases. Losses at the gene ends were 3 bases for V and 4 bases for J; bases not matched to a gene: 16. This CDR3 is 19 amino acids long. Germline V gene lookup returns CDR1 SQVTM and CDR2 ANQGSEA.

V gene TRBV4-1 combines with J gene TRBJ2-3, with 8 bases identical to TRBD2. This CDR3 comprises 15 residues. Germline CDR1 reads MGHRA; CDR2 reads YSYEKL. Germline trimming cut 0 bases from V and 6 bases from J; bases unmatched to any gene: 5. The CDR3 is CASSQDPGLADTQYF. The CDR3 nucleotides are TGCGCCAGCAGCCAAGATCCCGGACTAGCCGATACGCAGTATTTT.

The chain recombines TRBV9 with TRBJ1-1, with D perhaps TRBD1 (5 bases). The CDR3 covers 16 residues. Trimming left V 5 bases short and J 1 base short, with 18 bases between. Germline loops: CDR1 SGDLS, CDR2 YYNGEE. This chain's CDR3 is CASRHIPGGPNTEAFF. The CDR3 DNA reads as TGTGCCAGCAGACATATTCCCGGGGGACCGAACACTGAAGCTTTCTTT.

This chain connects TRBV10-3 to TRBJ2-7, with TRBD2 identical over 12 bases. This CDR3 contains 19 residues. Germline CDR1 and CDR2: ENHRY and SYGVKD. Losses at the gene ends were 0 bases for V and 0 bases for J; bases not matched to a gene: 9. Here the CDR3 reads CAISESTGLAGASSYEQYF. The CDR3 DNA sequence: TGTGCCATCAGTGAGTCGACGGGACTAGCGGGCGCAAGCTCCTACGAGCAGTACTTC.

V is TRBV9 and J is TRBJ2-5; D ambiguous. V dropped 1 base and J dropped 2 bases, with 6 bases sitting between them. This CDR3 is 13 amino acids long. Germline lookup yields CDR1 SGDLS and CDR2 YYNGEE. The CDR3: CASSVTPQETQYF. CDR3 bases: TGTGCCAGCAGCGTAACTCCTCAAGAGACCCAGTACTTC.

This clone appeared a single time. The genes are TRBV5-1 and TRBJ1-4; 10 nucleotides agree with TRBD1. The V segment lost 4 bases and the J segment 8 bases; nucleotides outside the gene matches: 5. Germline V CDR1 and CDR2: SGHRS, YFSETQ. The CDR3 has 14 amino acids. The CDR3 DNA reads as TGCGCCAGCAGCCGAGGACAGGGGGAAGAAAAACTGTTTTTT. This translates into CASSRGQGEEKLFF.

The CDR3 sequence: CASSQGETGTLGGYTF. The CDR3 DNA is TGCGCCAGCAGCCAGGGGGAGACAGGGACCCTCGGTGGCTACACCTTC. The chain combines TRBV4-1 with TRBJ1-2, with 7 bases that match TRBD1. Germline loops: CDR1 MGHRA, CDR2 YSYEKL. This CDR3 is built from 16 residues. After removal of 3 bases from V and 7 bases from J, the junction contained 14 bases not matched to a gene.

This rearrangement joins TRBV5-8 to TRBJ2-7; 9 bases agree with TRBD2. The V segment lost 7 bases and the J segment 4 bases; nucleotides outside the gene matches: 9. Germline V gene lookup returns CDR1 SGHTS and CDR2 YDEGEE. CDR3 length: 14 residues. CDR3 coding DNA: TGTGCCAGCCGGGGACTAGCATTTATATACGAGCAGTACTTC. Translation gives CASRGLAFIYEQYF.

V is TRBV4-1 and J is TRBJ2-2; TRBD2 agrees at 8 bases. There are 16 residues in the CDR3. V shed 5 bases, J shed 7 bases, and the junction held 12 bases outside the gene matches. Germline V gene data show CDR1 as MGHRA and CDR2 as YSYEKL. This CDR3 reads CASSLPRGTRYGELFF. The CDR3 DNA sequence: TGCGCCAGCAGCTTACCGCGGGGGACTAGGTACGGGGAGCTGTTTTTT.

This clone has more than one count but fewer than ten. The V and J genes are TRBV27 and TRBJ1-6; tentative D call: TRBD1 (6 bases). Germline V gene data show CDR1 as MNHEY and CDR2 as SMNVEV (reference sequence). V was pared by 7 bases and J by 3 bases, with 10 bases between. The CDR3 loop spans 14 amino acids. In DNA, the CDR3 is TGTGCCAGCAATACACAGGGCTATAATTCACCCCTCCACTTT. Protein product: CASNTQGYNSPLHF.

J is TRBJ2-7 and V is TRBV5-4, with 10 bases that match TRBD1. Per the germline V gene, CDR1 is SGHNT and CDR2 is YYREEE (reference sequence). The CDR3 totals 15 residues. Trimming at V came to 4 bases and at J to 5 bases, leaving 9 bases not matched to a gene. For the CDR3, the DNA is TGTGCCAGCAGCCGCCGTGGGACAGGGGTAAACGAGCAGTACTTC. Translation: CASSRRGTGVNEQYF.

In this sample, this clone turned up a few times. The gene calls are TRBV5-4 and TRBJ1-5; the D is unclear. Trimming removed 0 bases from V and 5 bases from J, with 6 bases in between. This CDR3 has 13 residues. The germline gives CDR1 SGHNT, CDR2 YYREEE (reference sequence). Here the CDR3 reads CASSLAVDQPQHF. In DNA, the CDR3 is TGTGCCAGCAGCTTGGCGGTAGATCAGCCCCAGCATTTT.

The chain links TRBV6-1 to TRBJ1-2; 9 bases are shared with TRBD1. Germline V CDR1 and CDR2: MNHNS, SASEGT. The V and J ends lost 2 bases and 2 bases, in that order; junction bases with no gene match: 15. CDR3 length: 19 amino acids. The CDR3 is CASSELYRTGALRNYGYTF. The CDR3 nucleotides are TGTGCCAGCAGTGAACTTTACAGGACAGGGGCCCTAAGGAACTATGGCTACACCTTC.